The 12 T cell receptor beta chains below all came from one sample that was sequenced in a study of graft-versus-host responses after intestinal transplantation. Sequenced by immunoSEQ multiplex PCR; TCRdb stores in-frame clones only, minus some. The sample comprises under 55,000 clones, more than 85% of which are singletons, and about 4.4% rests with the top ten. The input for sequencing was PBMCs, taken 524 days after transplant. These TCRs come from a human patient who received an intestinal transplant, so some T cells may come from the graft donor.

The CDR3 nucleotides are TGTGCCAGTAGGGAGACGGGGGCCGATGGTTTGCCCCAGCATTTT. Translated, it gives CASRETGADGLPQHF. The chain carries TRBV19 and TRBJ1-5, with D perhaps TRBD1 (6 bases). Germline CDR1 and CDR2: LNHDA and SQIVND (reference sequence). The length of the CDR3 is 15 residues. Trimming removed 6 bases at V and 9 bases at J, with 21 bases between.

The V and J genes are TRBV5-1 and TRBJ1-1, with D possibly matching TRBD1 (6 bases). This CDR3 spans 15 amino acids. Germline values: CDR1 SGHRS, CDR2 YFSETQ. Trimming shortened V by 4 bases and J by 0 bases, and 13 bases separated the two germline ends. CDR3 in amino acids: CASSPNTGLNTEAFF. In nucleotides, the CDR3 is TGCGCCAGCAGCCCTAATACAGGGCTGAACACTGAAGCTTTCTTT.

J is TRBJ2-1 and V is TRBV5-1, with TRBD2 as a possible D gene (6 bases). The CDR3 covers 19 residues. Trimming removed 1 base at V and 0 bases at J, with 20 bases between. CDR1 is SGHRS and CDR2 is YFSETQ in the germline V gene. The CDR3 region is CASSLNRGIDSRSYNEQFF. CDR3 nucleotides: TGCGCCAGCAGCTTGAATCGCGGGATTGACAGTCGCTCCTACAATGAGCAGTTCTTC.

In this sample, this clone turned up a few times. This rearrangement joins TRBV7-9 to TRBJ2-7; weak D call: TRBD1 (5 bases). V lost 5 bases to trimming and J lost 0 bases, with 11 bases between them. The germline V gene encodes CDR1 SEHNR and CDR2 FQNEAQ (reference sequence). The CDR3 consists of 14 residues. The CDR3 reads CASSPRQFSYEQYF. In nucleotides, the CDR3 is TGTGCCAGCAGCCCTAGACAGTTCTCCTACGAGCAGTACTTC.

V is TRBV18 and J is TRBJ2-5; D is ambiguous. The CDR3 consists of 12 residues. V lost 1 base and J lost 2, with 2 bases in between. Germline-derived CDR1 and CDR2 are KGHSH and LQKENI. CDR3 DNA sequence: TGTGCCAGCTCACCACAACAAGAGACCCAGTACTTC. It yields the protein CASSPQQETQYF.

This clone has a single count. The J gene is TRBJ2-7, the V gene TRBV21-1. TRBV21-1 is listed as a pseudogene. The CDR3 consists of 14 residues. CDR3 sequence reads: CASSPKLFRYEQYF. As DNA, the CDR3 is TGTGCCAGCAGCCCCAAATTGTTCCGATACGAGCAGTACTTC.

V and J are TRBV19 and TRBJ2-7, with 9 bases that match TRBD1. This CDR3 contains 16 residues. V shed 2 bases, J shed 1 base, and the junction held 6 bases outside the gene matches. CDR1 and CDR2 (germline): LNHDA, SQIVND (reference sequence). CDR3: CASSIQAGTGSYEQYF. CDR3 sequence (DNA): TGTGCCAGTAGTATACAGGCAGGGACAGGGTCCTACGAGCAGTACTTC.

This chain links TRBV6-5 with TRBJ2-7, with TRBD2 identical over 7 bases. Looked up from germline, CDR1 is MNHEY and CDR2 is SVGAGI. The CDR3 covers 13 residues. Losses at the gene ends were 6 bases for V and 0 bases for J; bases not matched to a gene: 2. The CDR3 DNA reads TGTGCCAGCAGCCGGACTAGCTCCTACGAGCAGTACTTC. This translates into CASSRTSSYEQYF.

The chain carries TRBV19 and TRBJ2-5, with 7 bases aligning to TRBD1. The CDR3 contains 14 residues. Germline loops: CDR1 LNHDA, CDR2 SQIVND (reference sequence). V shed 8 bases and J 2 bases; nucleotides not matched to a gene: 8. This chain's CDR3 is CASSTGNYQETQYF. The CDR3 nucleotides read TGTGCCAGTTCGACAGGGAACTATCAAGAGACCCAGTACTTC.

The chain joins TRBV7-8 to TRBJ2-7; possible D gene TRBD2, 6 bases. The germline CDR1 and CDR2 sequences are SGHVS and FQNEAQ. The CDR3 totals 13 residues. Trimming took off 0 bases at V and 3 bases at J, with 6 bases between the two ends. This CDR3 reads CASSLARDYEQYF. For the CDR3, the DNA is TGTGCCAGCAGCTTAGCGCGGGACTACGAGCAGTACTTC.

This rearrangement joins TRBV5-5 to TRBJ1-1; D call uncertain. This CDR3 region has 13 residues. V lost 1 base to trimming and J lost 3 bases, with 7 bases between them. The germline gives CDR1 SGHKS, CDR2 YYEKEE (reference sequence). As DNA, the CDR3 is TGTGCCAGCAGCTTGACCGGAGACACTGAAGCTTTCTTT. Translating gives CASSLTGDTEAFF. Using reference TRBV5-5 and TRBJ1-1 for the parts outside the CDR3, the full variable domain is DAGVTQSPTHLIKTRGQQVTLRCSPISGHKSVSWYQQVLGQGPQFIFQYYEKEERGRGNFPDRFSARQFPNYSSELNVNALLLGDSALYLCASSLTGDTEAFFGQGTRLTVV.

The rearrangement uses TRBV4-2 and TRBJ1-1, with D possibly matching TRBD1 (5 bases). Germline lookup yields CDR1 LGHNA and CDR2 YNFKEQ. V lost 3 bases to trimming and J lost 6 bases, with 8 bases between them. This CDR3 is 12 amino acids long. The CDR3 DNA follows: TGTGCCAGCAGCCATGACAGATCTGAAGCTTTCTTT. It yields the protein CASSHDRSEAFF.